A single TCR beta chain is shown here with its context. TCRdb keeps only in-frame clones here, not all; method: immunoSEQ multiplex PCR. The sample shows nearly 100,000 clones, about nine tenths of them seen only once. There are 13 residues in the CDR3. Between the trimmed V and J ends, which lost 3 bases and 0 bases, there was a span of 9 bases. Germline CDR1 reads SQVTM; CDR2 reads ANQGSEA. This sample is part of a study of graft-versus-host responses after intestinal transplantation. The receptor comes from a human patient who received an intestinal transplant, so some T cells may come from the graft donor. The genes are TRBV29-1 and TRBJ2-7; D gene unclear. The specimen comprised PBMCs, sampled approximately 470 days after intestinal transplant. Here the CDR3 reads CSVEGRNSYEQYF. CDR3 DNA: TGCAGCGTTGAGGGTCGGAACTCCTACGAGCAGTACTTC.